What follows are 28 T cell receptor beta chains derived from one specimen sequenced in a study of chemoradiotherapy in HPV16-positive cancers. Data came from immunoSEQ multiplex PCR; TCRdb stores just in-frame clones and leaves some out. This table holds around 29,000 clones, about 90% found once. This sample comprised blood, obtained from a patient who underwent chemoradiotherapy. These receptors were taken from a human donor with HPV-associated anogenital cancer.

CDR3: CSVDGGNYEQYF. Written as DNA, the CDR3 is TGCAGCGTTGATGGGGGAAACTACGAGCAGTACTTC. The rearrangement links TRBV29-1 to TRBJ2-7; D may match TRBD1 or TRBD2 (5 bases each). The germline V gene encodes CDR1 SQVTM and CDR2 ANQGSEA. This CDR3 contains 12 residues. Trimming pared 3 bases from V and 3 bases from J, leaving 9 bases between.

This clone was counted once. V and J are TRBV5-1 and TRBJ2-2; TRBD1 aligns across 8 bases. This CDR3 has 14 amino acids. Germline values: CDR1 SGHRS, CDR2 YFSETQ. The V gene end was trimmed by 5 bases and the J gene end by 1 base; junction bases not matched to a gene: 1. CDR3 nucleotide sequence: TGCGCCAGCAGAGGGACAGGGAACACCGGGGAGCTGTTTTTT. As protein: CASRGTGNTGELFF.

The chain carries TRBV30 and TRBJ2-7; no clear D. Germline V lookup: CDR1 GTSNPN, CDR2 SVGIG (reference sequence). CDR3 length: 12 amino acids. V gave up 0 bases and J gave up 2 bases, with 5 bases separating them. The CDR3 nucleotides are TGTGCCTGGAGTGTACTAACCTACGAGCAGTACTTC. Translation gives CAWSVLTYEQYF. Combining the CDR3 with reference TRBV30 and TRBJ2-7 gives the whole variable domain SQTIHQWPATLVQPVGSPLSLECTVEGTSNPNLYWYRQAAGRGLQLLFYSVGIGQISSEVPQNLSASRPQDRQFILSSKKLLLSDSGFYLCAWSVLTYEQYFGPGTRLTVT.

The gene calls are TRBV6-5 and TRBJ2-2; a weak D match, TRBD2 (5 bases). Between the trimmed V and J ends, which lost 0 bases and 4 bases, there was a span of 6 bases. Germline V CDR1 and CDR2: MNHEY, SVGAGI. The CDR3 covers 14 residues. The CDR3 is CASSYSAGTGELFF. DNA for the CDR3: TGTGCCAGCAGTTACTCTGCGGGCACCGGGGAGCTGTTTTTT.

This clone has only a few counts. The chain combines TRBV13 with TRBJ2-2, with unresolved D. Germline lookup yields CDR1 PRHDT and CDR2 FYEKMQ (reference sequence). The CDR3 consists of 15 residues. Trimming left V 1 base short and J 1 base short, with 7 bases between. The CDR3 region has the DNA TGTGCCAGCAGCTTAGCCGGGCAGAACACCGGGGAGCTGTTTTTT. Translated, it gives CASSLAGQNTGELFF.

The chain links TRBV6-5 to TRBJ2-7, with TRBD1 as a possible D gene (6 bases). The CDR3 contains 15 residues. V was pared by 2 bases and J by 5 bases, with 16 bases between. Germline V gene sequence: CDR1 MNHEY, CDR2 SVGAGI. This CDR3 is CASSYGLGAGDEQYF. Here the CDR3 DNA reads TGTGCCAGCAGTTACGGCTTGGGGGCTGGGGACGAGCAGTACTTC.

The V call is TRBV5-4, the J call TRBJ2-1; D not certain. Trimming left V 4 bases short and J 7 bases short, with 6 bases between. Germline V lookup: CDR1 SGHNT, CDR2 YYREEE (reference sequence). CDR3 length: 11 amino acids. The CDR3 bases are TGTGCCAGCAGCATTGGGAATGAGCAGTTCTTC. Encoded protein: CASSIGNEQFF.

This clone was seen only once. This chain links TRBV7-6 with TRBJ2-1; 8 positions match TRBD2. The CDR3 extends over 13 amino acids. Trimming cost V 5 bases and J 7 bases; bases outside gene matches: 4. The V gene's germline CDR1 is SGHVS and CDR2 FNYEAQ. This CDR3 reads CASSLGTRNEQFF. The DNA for the CDR3 is TGTGCCAGCAGCCTCGGGACTAGAAATGAGCAGTTCTTC.

V and J are TRBV19 and TRBJ1-5, with TRBD1 as a possible D gene (5 bases). CDR3 size: 13 residues. CDR1 is LNHDA, CDR2 SQIVND, per germline (reference sequence). Trimming took off 7 bases at V and 5 bases at J, with 12 bases between the two ends. As DNA, the CDR3 is TGTGCCAGTAATGGGCAGGGATATCAGCCCCAGCATTTT. This gives the protein CASNGQGYQPQHF.

V and J are TRBV5-1 and TRBJ1-3; 7 positions match TRBD1. J was trimmed by 0 bases and V by 4 bases; bases with no gene match: 7. CDR1 SGHRS and CDR2 YFSETQ come from the germline V gene. The CDR3 extends over 16 amino acids. CDR3 residues: CASSPGQPISGNTIYF. The DNA for the CDR3 is TGCGCCAGCAGCCCGGGACAGCCTATCTCTGGAAACACCATATATTTT. Looking up the rest from reference TRBV5-1 and TRBJ1-3 gives the full variable domain: KAGVTQTPRYLIKTRGQQVTLSCSPISGHRSVSWYQQTPGQGLQFLFEYFSETQRNKGNFPGRFSGRQFSNSRSEMNVSTLELGDSALYLCASSPGQPISGNTIYFGEGSWLTVV.

CDR3 coding DNA: TGTGCCAGCAGTGCGCAGGGGTGGGAAAAACTGTTTTTT. Its protein is CASSAQGWEKLFF. The chain has TRBV6-1 and TRBJ1-4, with D possibly matching TRBD1 (6 bases). The V and J ends lost 4 bases and 8 bases respectively, with 11 bases between them. CDR1 MNHNS and CDR2 SASEGT come from the germline V gene. The CDR3 contains 13 residues.

The chain carries TRBV6-6 and TRBJ1-2; 7 bases agree with TRBD1. The CDR3 has 14 residues. The junction had 5 bases not matched to a gene; V was cut back by 6 bases and J by 1 base. CDR1 and CDR2 from the germline V gene are MNHNY and SVGAGI (reference sequence). For the CDR3, the DNA is TGTGCCAGCAGACTTGGGACAGTTAACTATGGCTACACCTTC. It specifies CASRLGTVNYGYTF.

The table lists this clone with a count of one. The chain uses TRBV5-1 and TRBJ2-2; D gene unclear. Germline CDR1 reads SGHRS; CDR2 reads YFSETQ. The CDR3 spans 12 residues. Trimming pared 2 bases from V and 7 bases from J, leaving 6 bases between. The DNA for the CDR3 is TGCGCCAGCAGCTTTGGTAGCGGGGAGCTGTTTTTT. It translates to CASSFGSGELFF.

The rearrangement uses TRBV9 and TRBJ2-1; the D gene is possibly TRBD2 (6 bases). The CDR3 is made up of 14 amino acids. Germline CDR1 reads SGDLS; CDR2 reads YYNGEE. V was pared by 0 bases and J by 8 bases, with 12 bases between. The CDR3 nucleotides are TGTGCCAGCAGCGTAGGGGGGGAAAGGCATGAGCAGTTCTTC. Protein product: CASSVGGERHEQFF. Full variable domain (missing parts from reference TRBV9 and TRBJ2-1): DSGVTQTPKHLITATGQRVTLRCSPRSGDLSVYWYQQSLDQGLQFLIQYYNGEERAKGNILERFSAQQFPDLHSELNLSSLELGDSALYFCASSVGGERHEQFFGPGTRLTVL.

The chain carries TRBV4-3 and TRBJ1-1, with a weak D call TRBD1 (6 bases). Deletions cut 0 bases from V and 1 base from J, with 9 bases between. This CDR3 is built from 15 residues. CDR1 is LGHNA, CDR2 YSLEER, per germline. CDR3 sequence (DNA): TGCGCCAGCAGCCAAGACCCGGGGGCGAACACTGAAGCTTTCTTT. Its protein is CASSQDPGANTEAFF.

The genes are TRBV18 and TRBJ2-5; either TRBD1 or TRBD2 may fit D (5 bases each). Per germline, CDR1 KGHSH and CDR2 LQKENI. Trimming pared 6 bases from V and 3 bases from J, leaving 8 bases between. The CDR3 loop spans 12 amino acids. This chain's CDR3 is CASSRGEETQYF. The CDR3 region has the DNA TGTGCCAGCTCCCGAGGGGAAGAGACCCAGTACTTC. The whole variable domain, remainder taken from reference TRBV18 and TRBJ2-5, is NAGVMQNPRHLVRRRGQEARLRCSPMKGHSHVYWYRQLPEEGLKFMVYLQKENIIDESGMPKERFSAEFPKEGPSILRIQQVVRGDSAAYFCASSRGEETQYFGPGTRLLVL.

The chain uses TRBV10-3 and TRBJ2-2; D is possibly TRBD1 (5 bases). The germline V gene encodes CDR1 ENHRY and CDR2 SYGVKD. V dropped 3 bases and J dropped 4 bases, with 9 bases sitting between them. CDR3 length equals 14 residues. The CDR3 bases are TGTGCCATCAGTGAAACAGGATCCACCGGGGAGCTGTTTTTT. Translating it yields CAISETGSTGELFF.

The chain joins TRBV6-5 to TRBJ1-2; D is ambiguous. Per the germline V gene, CDR1 is MNHEY and CDR2 is SVGAGI. This CDR3 region has 13 residues. V was trimmed by 6 bases and J by 3 bases, leaving 11 bases between them. The CDR3 DNA follows: TGTGCCAGCAGCTTAAGGGAAGACTATGGCTACACCTTC. It yields the protein CASSLREDYGYTF.

The chain couples TRBV18 to TRBJ2-3, with TRBD1 matching over 9 bases. The length of the CDR3 is 15 residues. Trimming cost V 4 bases and J 3 bases; bases outside gene matches: 5. CDR1 and CDR2 from the germline V gene are KGHSH and LQKENI. The CDR3 loop reads CASSLPTGGTDTQYF. The CDR3 DNA sequence: TGTGCCAGCTCACTTCCGACAGGGGGAACAGATACGCAGTATTTT.

The V call is TRBV5-1, the J call TRBJ2-3, with 8 bases lining up with TRBD1. The junction had 9 bases not matched to a gene; V was cut back by 3 bases and J by 3 bases. The CDR3 is made up of 16 amino acids. Germline V gene lookup returns CDR1 SGHRS and CDR2 YFSETQ. CDR3 nucleotides: TGCGCCAGCAGCTCGGCCGGACAGGGTGGTACAGATACGCAGTATTTT. It codes for CASSSAGQGGTDTQYF.

This rearrangement joins TRBV5-1 to TRBJ2-2; TRBD1 agrees at 7 bases. This CDR3 has 15 residues. The germline CDR1 and CDR2 sequences are SGHRS and YFSETQ. The trim removed 4 bases at V and 1 base at J, leaving 4 bases unmatched. CDR3 region: CASSLTGMNTGELFF. The CDR3 DNA is TGCGCCAGCAGCCTGACAGGGATGAACACCGGGGAGCTGTTTTTT.

The chain combines TRBV11-1 with TRBJ2-1, with 7 positions matching TRBD1. The CDR3 has 13 residues. Germline CDR1 is SGHAT and CDR2 is FQDESV (reference sequence). V gave up 3 bases and J gave up 5 bases; unmatched junction bases: 1. The CDR3, as DNA: TGTGCCAGCAGCTTGGACAGGAACAATGAGCAGTTCTTC. Encoded protein: CASSLDRNNEQFF.

The rearrangement joins TRBV18 to TRBJ2-7; D may be TRBD1 (5 bases). With 3 bases removed from V and 9 bases from J, the gap between germline ends came to 18 bases. The V gene's germline CDR1 is KGHSH and CDR2 LQKENI. This CDR3 has 14 residues. CDR3 region: CASSPQTAPQGQYF. The DNA of the CDR3 is TGTGCCAGCTCACCTCAGACAGCTCCCCAAGGGCAGTACTTC.

This chain joins TRBV6-5 and TRBJ2-2; D possibly matches TRBD1 or TRBD2 (6 bases each). The germline CDR1 and CDR2 sequences are MNHEY and SVGAGI. Trimming stripped 6 bases from V and 5 bases from J, with 13 bases between. This CDR3 region has 14 residues. CDR3 amino acids: CASRPGGVTGELFF. In DNA form, the CDR3 reads TGTGCCAGCAGGCCCGGGGGCGTAACCGGGGAGCTGTTTTTT.

The chain combines TRBV28 with TRBJ1-1; D is unresolved. Deletions cut 6 bases from V and 1 base from J, with 9 bases between. The germline V gene has CDR1 MDHEN and CDR2 SYDVKM. The CDR3 has 13 amino acids. The CDR3 nucleotides are TGTGCCAGCAGCTTCACCCCGAACACTGAAGCTTTCTTT. Translation: CASSFTPNTEAFF.

V and J are TRBV27 and TRBJ2-7, with TRBD2 matching over 13 bases. CDR1 MNHEY and CDR2 SMNVEV come from the germline V gene (reference sequence). The CDR3 is made up of 13 amino acids. Trimming removed 8 bases from V and 7 bases from J; junction bases left unmatched: 5. CDR3 bases: TGTGCCAGCCAGGGACTAGCGGGACGGGAGCAGTACTTC. This encodes CASQGLAGREQYF.

The V gene is TRBV7-6, the J gene TRBJ1-4; D remains ambiguous. CDR1 and CDR2 from the germline V gene are SGHVS and FNYEAQ. Trimming took off 5 bases at V and 7 bases at J, with 11 bases between the two ends. The CDR3 loop spans 13 amino acids. Written as DNA, the CDR3 is TGTGCCAGCAGCGTCCAGTTAGGTGAAAAACTGTTTTTT. It translates to CASSVQLGEKLFF.

The chain employs TRBV18 and TRBJ2-7; 9 positions agree with TRBD1. Germline CDR1 reads KGHSH; CDR2 reads LQKENI. The trim removed 3 bases at V and 11 bases at J, leaving 8 bases unmatched. CDR3 size: 13 residues. Here the CDR3 DNA reads TGTGCCAGCTCACCGAGGGACAGGGAAATCGAGTACTTC. It is translated as CASSPRDREIEYF.